The source of this T cell receptor beta chain is a study of identical twins. TCRdb re-analysed the 5' RACE reads in MiXCR, keeping a single row per CDR3 protein. This sample has about 470,000 distinct CDR3 sequences, with 20% to 25% found just once. V was clipped by 3 bases and J by 6 bases; unmatched bases: 9. Germline values: CDR1 KGHSH, CDR2 LQKENI. The CDR3 consists of 15 residues. This same sample was also part of a study on T cells expressing NK-cell markers.

The sample consisted of CD4+ T cells sorted from blood. This chain connects TRBV18 to TRBJ2-7, with TRBD1 matching 9 bases. The sequence was collected from a woman between 18 and 30 years old in good health. The CDR3 loop reads CASSPSSGQGSEQYF. CDR3 DNA sequence: TGTGCCAGCTCACCCAGTTCGGGACAGGGCTCCGAGCAGTACTTC.